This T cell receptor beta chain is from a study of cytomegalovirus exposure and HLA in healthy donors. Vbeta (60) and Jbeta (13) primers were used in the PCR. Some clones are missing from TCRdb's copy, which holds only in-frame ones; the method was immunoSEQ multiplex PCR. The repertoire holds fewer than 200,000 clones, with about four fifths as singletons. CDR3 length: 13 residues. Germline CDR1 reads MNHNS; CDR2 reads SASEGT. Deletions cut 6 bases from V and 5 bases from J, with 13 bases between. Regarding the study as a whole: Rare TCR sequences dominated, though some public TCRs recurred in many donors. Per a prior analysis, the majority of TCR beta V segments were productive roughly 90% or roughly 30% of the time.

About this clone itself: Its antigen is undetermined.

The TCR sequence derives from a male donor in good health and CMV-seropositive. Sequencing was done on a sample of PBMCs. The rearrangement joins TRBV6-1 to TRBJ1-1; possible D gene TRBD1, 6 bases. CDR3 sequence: CASSRGRRTEAFF. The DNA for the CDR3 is TGTGCCAGCAGCAGGGGTAGAAGGACTGAAGCTTTCTTT.